The 14 T cell receptor beta chains below were found in one sample sequenced in a study of T cells in Graves' hyperthyroidism and ophthalmopathy. RNA transcripts were the template for amplifying TCR beta CDR3 regions. Carried out on the TCR CDR3, a first-round RT-PCR used the HTBI primer set. Each CDR3 protein gets one entry after TCRdb re-called the multiplex PCR reads with MiXCR. The data show more than 500,000 distinct CDR3 sequences, about 14% seen once. The sample consisted of blood. The receptor set was obtained from a woman aged 40 to 50 with Graves' hyperthyroidism.

Of note for this clonotype: It may be a read error: a sequence one base away is much more abundant. The DNA of the CDR3 is TGCGTCAGCAGCTTGGCCCAGAGCTCCTACAATGAGCAGTTCTTC. This encodes CVSSLAQSSYNEQFF. The chain links TRBV5-1 to TRBJ2-1, with D uncertain. In germline, CDR1 is SGHRS, CDR2 YFSETQ. The CDR3 sequence is 15 residues long.

In its sample, this clonotype was seen many times. Sequence at one end of the junction differs from germline and may be a read error. This chain connects TRBV5-1 to TRBJ1-1; D unresolved. This CDR3 contains 13 residues. Germline CDR1 and CDR2: SGHRS and YFSETQ. The CDR3 protein is CASSLLENTEAFF. DNA for the CDR3: TGTGCCAGCAGTTTATTAGAGAACACTGAAGCTTTCTTT. The whole variable domain, remainder taken from reference TRBV5-1 and TRBJ1-1, is KAGVTQTPRYLIKTRGQQVTLSCSPISGHRSVSWYQQTPGQGLQFLFEYFSETQRNKGNFPGRFSGRQFSNSRSEMNVSTLELGDSALYLCASSLLENTEAFFGQGTRLTVV.

This clonotype was seen ten or more times. The J gene is TRBJ2-1, the V gene TRBV5-1; unclear D gene. The CDR3 is 13 amino acids. Deletions cut 4 bases from V and 10 bases from J, with 15 bases between. Per the germline V gene, CDR1 is SGHRS and CDR2 is YFSETQ. CDR3 loop: CASSLMDLREQFF. DNA of the CDR3: TGCGCCAGCAGCCTAATGGATTTGAGGGAGCAGTTCTTC.

This clonotype was found many times. The rearrangement links TRBV9 to TRBJ2-5; 7 nucleotides match TRBD2. The CDR3 consists of 15 residues. V lost 2 bases to trimming and J lost 4 bases; unmatched junction nucleotides: 8. Germline V gene lookup returns CDR1 SGDLS and CDR2 YYNGEE. CDR3 bases: TGTGCCAGCAGCGTTGGCGGGAGTATTGGAGAGACCCAGTACTTC. Translation: CASSVGGSIGETQYF.

This clonotype was detected many times. The chain couples TRBV18 to TRBJ2-3; no firm D call. This CDR3 spans 12 amino acids. CDR1 KGHSH and CDR2 LQKENI come from the germline V gene. Trimming removed 3 bases at V and 4 bases at J, with 5 bases between. The CDR3 protein is CASSPLADTQYF. CDR3 nucleotide sequence: TGTGCCAGCTCACCCCTCGCAGATACGCAGTATTTT.

Many counts were recorded for this clonotype. The chain carries TRBV5-1 and TRBJ1-2, with D maybe TRBD1 (6 bases). The ends were cut back, 4 bases at V and 2 bases at J, with 12 bases in the middle. Germline values: CDR1 SGHRS, CDR2 YFSETQ. The CDR3 contains 14 residues. CDR3 sequence: CASSPLTGNYGYTF. The CDR3 DNA follows: TGCGCCAGCAGCCCGCTCACAGGGAACTATGGCTACACCTTC.

This clonotype was observed a handful of times. The V and J genes are TRBV11-3 and TRBJ1-1; D is perhaps TRBD1 (5 bases). The CDR3 contains 14 residues. V lost 2 bases and J lost 1, with 8 bases in between. Per the germline V gene, CDR1 is SGHNT and CDR2 is YENEEA. This chain's CDR3 is CASSLNGANTEAFF. CDR3 sequence (DNA): TGTGCCAGCAGCTTAAATGGGGCGAACACTGAAGCTTTCTTT.

The chain recombines TRBV19 with TRBJ1-5; D is unclear. The length of the CDR3 is 12 residues. V was cut by 2 bases and J by 6 bases, with 5 bases left in between. Germline lookup yields CDR1 LNHDA and CDR2 SQIVND (reference sequence). This chain's CDR3 is CASSIIGQPQHF. CDR3 coding DNA: TGTGCCAGTAGTATAATTGGTCAGCCCCAGCATTTT.

Ten or more counts support this clonotype. The chain carries TRBV7-2 and TRBJ1-1; the match to TRBD1 covers 7 bases. Germline assignment: CDR1 SGHTA and CDR2 FQGNSA. J gave up 1 base and V 4 bases, and 6 bases lay outside the gene matches. The CDR3 loop spans 15 amino acids. CDR3 residues: CASSSYRGGNTEAFF. The DNA for the CDR3 is TGTGCCAGCAGCTCCTACAGGGGTGGGAACACTGAAGCTTTCTTT.

There are a few counts of this clonotype. This rearrangement joins TRBV20-1 to TRBJ2-1, with 11 bases aligning to TRBD2. This CDR3 region has 16 residues. The V gene end was trimmed by 6 bases and the J gene end by 7 bases; junction bases not matched to a gene: 14. The germline CDR1 and CDR2 sequences are DFQATT and SNEGSKA (reference sequence). CDR3 DNA sequence: TGCAGTGCCGAACTAGCGGGAGTCTCGAGATGGAATGAGCAGTTCTTC. Translation gives CSAELAGVSRWNEQFF.

This clonotype was seen many times. The CDR3 here is CASSDRGAYGYTF. DNA for the CDR3: TGTGCCAGCAGTGACCGGGGGGCCTATGGCTACACCTTC. The chain links TRBV2 to TRBJ1-2; perhaps TRBD1 as D (6 bases). The CDR3 runs 13 residues. Germline assignment: CDR1 SNHLY and CDR2 FYNNEI. V dropped 3 bases and J dropped 4 bases, with 9 bases sitting between them. Complete variable domain (other parts from reference TRBV2 and TRBJ1-2): EPEVTQTPSHQVTQMGQEVILRCVPISNHLYFYWYRQILGQKVEFLVSFYNNEISEKSEIFDDQFSVERPDGSNFTLKIRSTKLEDSAMYFCASSDRGAYGYTFGSGTRLTVV.

At least ten counts were recorded for this clonotype. The V and J genes are TRBV10-3 and TRBJ2-7, with a tentative D call TRBD1 (6 bases). V lost 6 bases, J lost 2 bases, and 17 bases lay in between. The CDR3 is 15 amino acids. Germline V gene data show CDR1 as ENHRY and CDR2 as SYGVKD. The DNA of the CDR3 is TGTGCCATCAGCCTTTACCGGGACAACACCTACGAGCAGTACTTC. Its protein product is CAISLYRDNTYEQYF.

This clonotype was seen more than once but under ten times. V usage is TRBV30 and J usage is TRBJ1-4; maybe TRBD1 (6 bases). The CDR3 runs to 16 residues. The germline V gene encodes CDR1 GTSNPN and CDR2 SVGIG (reference sequence). Trimming removed 4 bases at V and 3 bases at J, with 18 bases between. The CDR3 protein is CAWMVGQGTANEKLFF. DNA for the CDR3: TGTGCCTGGATGGTTGGGCAGGGGACGGCTAATGAAAAACTGTTTTTT. Drawing the rest from reference TRBV30 and TRBJ1-4, the complete variable domain is SQTIHQWPATLVQPVGSPLSLECTVEGTSNPNLYWYRQAAGRGLQLLFYSVGIGQISSEVPQNLSASRPQDRQFILSSKKLLLSDSGFYLCAWMVGQGTANEKLFFGSGTQLSVL.

The J gene is TRBJ2-1, the V gene TRBV5-1; TRBD1 aligns across 10 bases. The ends lost 2 bases at V and 8 bases at J; junction bases unmatched: 7. The CDR3 covers 15 residues. CDR1 is SGHRS, CDR2 YFSETQ, per germline. In DNA, the CDR3 is TGCGCCAGCAGCTTCGGGACAGGGGTTTCGGATGAGCAGTTCTTC. Amino acid sequence: CASSFGTGVSDEQFF.